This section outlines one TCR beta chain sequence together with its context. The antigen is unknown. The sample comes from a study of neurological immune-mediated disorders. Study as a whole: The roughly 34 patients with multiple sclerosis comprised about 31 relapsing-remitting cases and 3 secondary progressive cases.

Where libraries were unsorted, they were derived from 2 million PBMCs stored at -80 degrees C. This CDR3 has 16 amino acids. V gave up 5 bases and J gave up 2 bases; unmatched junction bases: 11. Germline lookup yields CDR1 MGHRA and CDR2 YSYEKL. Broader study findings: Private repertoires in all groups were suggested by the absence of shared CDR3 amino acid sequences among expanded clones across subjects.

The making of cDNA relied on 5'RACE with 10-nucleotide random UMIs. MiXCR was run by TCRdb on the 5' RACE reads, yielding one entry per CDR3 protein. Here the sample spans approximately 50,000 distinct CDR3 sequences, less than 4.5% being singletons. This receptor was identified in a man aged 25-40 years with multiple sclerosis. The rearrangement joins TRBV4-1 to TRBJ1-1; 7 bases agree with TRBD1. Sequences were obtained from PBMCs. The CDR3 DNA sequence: TGCGCCAGCAGCTCAAGGACGGGACAGAGCAACACTGAAGCTTTCTTT. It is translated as CASSSRTGQSNTEAFF.